This is a list of T cell receptor beta chains from one sample in a study of cytomegalovirus exposure and HLA in healthy donors. Repertoires were generated with immunoSEQ multiplex PCR, while TCRdb's copy carries only in-frame clones and drops some. This sample has approximately 97,000 clones, with 63% found just once. The sequenced sample was PBMCs. All receptors derive from a human donor in good health. CDR3s include the opening cysteine and the closing phenylalanine or tryptophan. Each record gives: D gene, V gene, J gene, clone size, CDR3 DNA, CDR3 protein. A D gene is named only where the DNA matches it firmly. A row's size may be missing; if present it is once, few, many or a size class.

D: NA
V: TRBV19
J: TRBJ1-5
size: NA
DNA: TGTGCCAGTAGTAAAGGGGGGGTAAGGCAGCCCCAGCATTTT
CDR3: CASSKGGVRQPQHF

D: TRBD1
V: TRBV28
J: TRBJ2-2
size: few
DNA: TGTGCCAGCAGTTTAAACATCGGGACAGGAAGTCCCGGGGAGCTGTTTTTT
CDR3: CASSLNIGTGSPGELFF

D: NA
V: TRBV10-2
J: TRBJ2-2
size: few
DNA: TGCGCCAGCAGTGAGACGAGGGACATTGCGAACACCGGGGAGCTGTTTTTT
CDR3: CASSETRDIANTGELFF

D: TRBD2
V: TRBV30
J: TRBJ2-2
size: NA
DNA: TGTGCCTGGACCCCCTGGCCCGGGACTAGCGGGAAATGGGGGGAGCTGTTTTTT
CDR3: CAWTPWPGTSGKWGELFF

D: TRBD2
V: TRBV7-9
J: TRBJ2-1
size: NA
DNA: TGTGCCAGCAGCTTAAAGGGGACTAGCGTTGAGCAGTTCTTC
CDR3: CASSLKGTSVEQFF

D: NA
V: TRBV5-1
J: TRBJ2-1
size: NA
DNA: TGCGCCAGCAGCTTACGCGGGGGCTCCTTTAATGAGCAGTTCTTC
CDR3: CASSLRGGSFNEQFF

D: NA
V: TRBV6-5
J: TRBJ1-1
size: NA
DNA: TGTGCCAGCAGGCGGGGGCGTACGAACACTGAAGCTTTCTTT
CDR3: CASRRGRTNTEAFF

D: TRBD2
V: TRBV5-1
J: TRBJ2-7
size: NA
DNA: TGCGCCAGCGGCTGGGGGGGGACTAGCGGGTTCCACGAGCAGTACTTC
CDR3: CASGWGGTSGFHEQYF

D: NA
V: TRBV2
J: TRBJ2-3
size: NA
DNA: TGTGTCAGCAGTGAGAGGCACACAGATACGCAGTATTTT
CDR3: CVSSERHTDTQYF

D: NA
V: TRBV7-8
J: TRBJ2-7
size: NA
DNA: TGTGCCAGCAGCTTAGCGGGCCCGGGGTCCTACGAGCAGTACTTC
CDR3: CASSLAGPGSYEQYF

D: TRBD2
V: TRBV10-1
J: TRBJ2-1
size: few
DNA: TGCGCCAGCAGTGAGGTGATAGCGGGGGGGAAGGAGTTCTTC
CDR3: CASSEVIAGGKEFF

D: NA
V: TRBV5-5
J: TRBJ1-5
size: NA
DNA: TGTGCCAGCAAAATGGGACACAATAGCAATCAGCCCCAGCATTTT
CDR3: CASKMGHNSNQPQHF

D: NA
V: TRBV21-1
J: TRBJ2-7
size: once
DNA: TGTGCCAGCACCAAAGGGGGGGAGGGCTGGCACGAGCAGTACTTC
CDR3: CASTKGGEGWHEQYF

D: NA
V: TRBV18
J: TRBJ2-7
size: NA
DNA: TGTGCCAGCTCACCTTCTAAGGGGAGGGGGTCCTACGAGCAGTACTTC
CDR3: CASSPSKGRGSYEQYF

D: NA
V: TRBV6-5
J: TRBJ1-5
size: few
DNA: TGTGCCAGCAGTTCCCTCGGGCAGGGAAATCAGCCCCAGCATTTT
CDR3: CASSSLGQGNQPQHF

D: NA
V: TRBV10-3
J: TRBJ2-7
size: NA
DNA: TGTGCCATCAGTGAGCCTCCAGGGAGGTCGGTCTACGAGCAGTACTTC
CDR3: CAISEPPGRSVYEQYF

D: NA
V: TRBV7-9
J: TRBJ2-7
size: few
DNA: TGTGCCAGCAGCTTACCAGGATGGGAGCAGTACTTC
CDR3: CASSLPGWEQYF

D: NA
V: TRBV7-9
J: TRBJ2-1
size: once
DNA: TGTGCCAGCAGCTTTAGTGGGGGGGCTACAAGCTCCTACAATGAGCAGTTCTTC
CDR3: CASSFSGGATSSYNEQFF

D: NA
V: TRBV29-1
J: TRBJ2-1
size: NA
DNA: TGCAGCGCCAGGGCGGCAGGGAGGGCCGGGGGGCAATCGTTCTTC
CDR3: CSARAAGRAGGQSFF

D: TRBD1
V: TRBV7-6
J: TRBJ1-5
size: NA
DNA: TGTGCCAGCAGCTTATCAGGGGGAACGCTCGGTCAGCCCCAGCATTTT
CDR3: CASSLSGGTLGQPQHF

D: TRBD2
V: TRBV6-1
J: TRBJ2-7
size: NA
DNA: TGTGCCAGCGACGTAACTAGCGGGAGCTCCTACGAGCAGTACTTC
CDR3: CASDVTSGSSYEQYF

D: NA
V: TRBV6-5
J: TRBJ1-1
size: NA
DNA: TGTGCCAGCAGTTACTCCCGCAGGGAGGTTGTAGCTTTCTTT
CDR3: CASSYSRREVVAFF

D: TRBD2
V: TRBV11-2
J: TRBJ2-7
size: NA
DNA: TGTGCCAGCGGACCTCGGGGGGAGGGCTCCCACGAGCAGTACTTC
CDR3: CASGPRGEGSHEQYF

D: TRBD2
V: TRBV9
J: TRBJ2-3
size: NA
DNA: TGTGCCAGCAGCGAACTAGCGGGAGTTTCTGATACGCAGTATTTT
CDR3: CASSELAGVSDTQYF

D: TRBD2
V: TRBV11-2
J: TRBJ2-1
size: few
DNA: TGTGCCAGCAGAAGCTCCGGGACTATGAATGAGCAGTTCTTC
CDR3: CASRSSGTMNEQFF

D: NA
V: TRBV27
J: TRBJ2-7
size: NA
DNA: TGTGCCAGCAGTTTACGATACAGCTACGAGCAGTACTTC
CDR3: CASSLRYSYEQYF

D: NA
V: TRBV30
J: TRBJ1-3
size: NA
DNA: TGTGCCTGGAGTGTCGCGACAGTCAGGTCGGGAAACACCATATATTTT
CDR3: CAWSVATVRSGNTIYF

D: TRBD1
V: TRBV27
J: TRBJ2-7
size: few
DNA: TGTGCCAGCAGTTCAAGTAGACCAGGGGGCTACGAGCAGTACTTC
CDR3: CASSSSRPGGYEQYF

D: NA
V: TRBV19
J: TRBJ2-2
size: NA
DNA: TGTGCCAGTAGTATAGGGGGGCCCCCAAACACCGGGGAGCTGTTTTTT
CDR3: CASSIGGPPNTGELFF

D: TRBD1
V: TRBV4-1
J: TRBJ2-7
size: NA
DNA: TGCGCCAGCAGCCCCAGGACAGGGACCTACGAGCAGTACTTC
CDR3: CASSPRTGTYEQYF

D: NA
V: TRBV5-1
J: TRBJ2-1
size: NA
DNA: TGCGCCAGCAGCACAGACGGGAGTGCGTTTAATGAGCAGTTCTTC
CDR3: CASSTDGSAFNEQFF

D: TRBD1
V: TRBV27
J: TRBJ2-7
size: NA
DNA: TGTGCCAGCAGCAGACAGGGGAGCTCCTACGAGCAGTACTTC
CDR3: CASSRQGSSYEQYF

D: TRBD2
V: TRBV5-1
J: TRBJ2-2
size: NA
DNA: TGCGCCAGCAGCTCAGCGGGAGGTATAAACACCGGGGAGCTGTTTTTT
CDR3: CASSSAGGINTGELFF

D: NA
V: TRBV5-1
J: TRBJ2-7
size: NA
DNA: TGCGCCAGCAGCTCCCGGGGCGGGGCCTCCTACGAGCAGTACTTC
CDR3: CASSSRGGASYEQYF

D: NA
V: TRBV5-1
J: TRBJ2-1
size: NA
DNA: TGCGCCAGCAGCCCCGGCACAGATTTTAATGAGCAGTTCTTC
CDR3: CASSPGTDFNEQFF

D: NA
V: TRBV30
J: TRBJ2-3
size: NA
DNA: TGTGCCTGGAGTGTACGAGGCCGTACGCAGTATTTT
CDR3: CAWSVRGRTQYF

D: NA
V: TRBV15
J: TRBJ1-4
size: NA
DNA: TGTGCCACCAGCAGACTCTCAGGTGAAAAACTGTTTTTT
CDR3: CATSRLSGEKLFF

D: NA
V: TRBV19
J: TRBJ1-5
size: NA
DNA: TGTGCCAGTAGTATGGGCAGGGGAGCGGGACAGCCCCAGCATTTT
CDR3: CASSMGRGAGQPQHF

D: NA
V: TRBV11-2
J: TRBJ1-1
size: NA
DNA: TGTGCCAGCAGCAGGCGGGCAGGGGAAGCTGAAGCTTTCTTT
CDR3: CASSRRAGEAEAFF

D: TRBD2
V: TRBV27
J: TRBJ2-7
size: NA
DNA: TGTGCCAGCAGGTGGGCTAGCGGGAGGATTTACGAGCAGTACTTC
CDR3: CASRWASGRIYEQYF

D: NA
V: TRBV5-6
J: TRBJ2-5
size: NA
DNA: TGTGCCAGCAGCTTGGTGTTTGGGGGCTTGAGGACCCAGTACTTC
CDR3: CASSLVFGGLRTQYF

D: NA
V: TRBV15
J: TRBJ2-7
size: few
DNA: TGTGCCACCAGCAGAGATGGTGGGCGGGGCTCAAGCTACGAGCAGTACTTC
CDR3: CATSRDGGRGSSYEQYF

D: TRBD2
V: TRBV19
J: TRBJ2-3
size: NA
DNA: TGTGCCAGTAGTGGCCTTACTAGCGGGAGGGCTTCAGATACGCAGTATTTT
CDR3: CASSGLTSGRASDTQYF

D: TRBD1
V: TRBV2
J: TRBJ2-7
size: NA
DNA: TGTGCCAGCAGTGAAGCGCAGGGGACAGGGGTTCCCTACGAGCAGTACTTC
CDR3: CASSEAQGTGVPYEQYF

D: TRBD2
V: TRBV5-4
J: TRBJ2-7
size: few
DNA: TGTGCCAGCAGCCGCGGACTAGAATACGAGCAGTACTTC
CDR3: CASSRGLEYEQYF